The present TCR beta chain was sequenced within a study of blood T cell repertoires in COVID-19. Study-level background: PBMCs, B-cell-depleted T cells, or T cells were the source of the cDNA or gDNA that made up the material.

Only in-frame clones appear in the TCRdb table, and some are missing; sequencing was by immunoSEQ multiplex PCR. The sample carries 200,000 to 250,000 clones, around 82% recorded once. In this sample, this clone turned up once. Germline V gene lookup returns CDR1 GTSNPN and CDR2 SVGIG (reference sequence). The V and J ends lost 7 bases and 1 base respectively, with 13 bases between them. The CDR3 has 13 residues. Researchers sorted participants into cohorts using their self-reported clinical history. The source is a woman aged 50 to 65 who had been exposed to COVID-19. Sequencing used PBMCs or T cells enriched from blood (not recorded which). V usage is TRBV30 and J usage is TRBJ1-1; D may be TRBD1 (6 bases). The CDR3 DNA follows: TGTGCCTCCCAATGGACAGAGAACACTGAAGCTTTCTTT. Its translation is CASQWTENTEAFF.